Below, one T cell receptor (beta chain) is given with its context. The sample belongs to a study of CD8 T cells in ankylosing spondylitis. One entry per CDR3 protein, called by TCRdb with MiXCR from the 5' RACE reads. The sample lists some 200,000 distinct CDR3 sequences; 20% to 30% were seen once. The receptor's source is a male donor with ankylosing spondylitis or in good health (not recorded which). Sequencing input: blood, either unsorted or a sorted T cell fraction (not recorded which).

The CDR3 DNA reads TGTGCCAGCAGTTACTCCGGGACTAGAAGCAATGAGCAGTTCTTC. Its protein product is CASSYSGTRSNEQFF. The V gene is TRBV6-5, the J gene TRBJ2-1; TRBD2 aligns across 8 bases. The CDR3 has 15 amino acids. CDR1 and CDR2 (germline): MNHEY, SVGAGI. After removal of 0 bases from V and 6 bases from J, the junction contained 4 bases not matched to a gene.